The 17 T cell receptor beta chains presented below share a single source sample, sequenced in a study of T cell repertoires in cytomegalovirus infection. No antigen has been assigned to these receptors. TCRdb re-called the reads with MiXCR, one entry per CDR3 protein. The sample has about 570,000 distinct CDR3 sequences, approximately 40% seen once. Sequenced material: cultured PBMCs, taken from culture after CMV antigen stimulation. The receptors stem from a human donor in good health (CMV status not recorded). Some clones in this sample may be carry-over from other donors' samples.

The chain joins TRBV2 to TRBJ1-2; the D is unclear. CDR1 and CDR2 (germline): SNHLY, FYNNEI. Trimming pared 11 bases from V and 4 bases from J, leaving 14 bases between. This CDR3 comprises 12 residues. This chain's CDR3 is CAGRDGIYGYTF. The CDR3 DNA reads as TGTGCCGGACGGGATGGCATCTATGGCTACACCTTC. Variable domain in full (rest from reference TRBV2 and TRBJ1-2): EPEVTQTPSHQVTQMGQEVILRCVPISNHLYFYWYRQILGQKVEFLVSFYNNEISEKSEIFDDQFSVERPDGSNFTLKIRSTKLEDSAMYFCAGRDGIYGYTFGSGTRLTVV.

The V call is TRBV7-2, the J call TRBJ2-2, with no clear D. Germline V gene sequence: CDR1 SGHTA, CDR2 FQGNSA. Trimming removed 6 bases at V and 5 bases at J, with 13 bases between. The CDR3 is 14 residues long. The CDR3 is CASSYLRDTGELFF. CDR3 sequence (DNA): TGTGCCAGCAGTTACCTAAGGGATACCGGGGAGCTGTTTTTT.

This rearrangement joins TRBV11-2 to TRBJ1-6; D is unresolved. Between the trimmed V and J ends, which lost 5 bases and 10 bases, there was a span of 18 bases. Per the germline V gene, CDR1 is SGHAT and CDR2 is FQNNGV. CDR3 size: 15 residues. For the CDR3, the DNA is TGTGCCAGCAGCCGGGTAGGATCAACGGGGTCACCCCTCCACTTT. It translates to CASSRVGSTGSPLHF.

The CDR3 DNA reads TGCAGTGCTAGAGATTACGCGGGTAGTCTTATGGATGAGCAGTTCTTC. Translation: CSARDYAGSLMDEQFF. V is TRBV20-1 and J is TRBJ2-1; possibly TRBD2 for D (5 bases). Trimming stripped 0 bases from V and 8 bases from J, with 20 bases between. Germline-derived CDR1 and CDR2 are DFQATT and SNEGSKA (reference sequence). The CDR3 spans 16 residues.

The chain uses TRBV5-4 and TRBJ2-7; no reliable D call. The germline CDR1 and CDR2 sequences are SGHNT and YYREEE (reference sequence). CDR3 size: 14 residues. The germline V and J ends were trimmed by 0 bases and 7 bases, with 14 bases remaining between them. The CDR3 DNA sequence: TGTGCCAGCAGCTTGGCGCTAGTCGTGGGGGAGCAGTACTTC. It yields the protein CASSLALVVGEQYF. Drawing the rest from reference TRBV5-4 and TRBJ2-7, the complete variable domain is ETGVTQSPTHLIKTRGQQVTLRCSSQSGHNTVSWYQQALGQGPQFIFQYYREEENGRGNFPPRFSGLQFPNYSSELNVNALELDDSALYLCASSLALVVGEQYFGPGTRLTVT.

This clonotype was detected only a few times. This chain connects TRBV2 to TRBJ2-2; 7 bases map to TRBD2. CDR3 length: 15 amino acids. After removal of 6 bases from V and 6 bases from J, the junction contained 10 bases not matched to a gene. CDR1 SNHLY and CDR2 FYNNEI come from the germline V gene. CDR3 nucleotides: TGTGCCAGCAGGGTAGACAGAGCGGGGTCCGGGGAGCTGTTTTTT. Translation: CASRVDRAGSGELFF.

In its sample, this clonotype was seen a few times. This chain's CDR3 is CASSQDFLTGTGSSGYTF. CDR3 DNA sequence: TGCGCCAGCAGCCAAGATTTTCTCACAGGTACTGGGTCGAGTGGCTACACCTTC. The chain is built from TRBV4-3 and TRBJ1-2, with a tentative D call TRBD1 (5 bases). Trimming removed 0 bases from V and 7 bases from J, with 24 bases in between. From germline, CDR1 is LGHNA and CDR2 YSLEER. The CDR3 extends over 18 amino acids.

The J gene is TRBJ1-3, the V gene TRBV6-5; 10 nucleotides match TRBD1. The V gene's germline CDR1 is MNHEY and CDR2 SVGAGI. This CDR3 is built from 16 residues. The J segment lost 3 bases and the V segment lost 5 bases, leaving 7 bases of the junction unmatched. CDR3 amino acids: CASSPTRTGGGNTIYF. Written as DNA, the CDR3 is TGTGCCAGCAGTCCAACTCGGACAGGGGGTGGAAACACCATATATTTT.

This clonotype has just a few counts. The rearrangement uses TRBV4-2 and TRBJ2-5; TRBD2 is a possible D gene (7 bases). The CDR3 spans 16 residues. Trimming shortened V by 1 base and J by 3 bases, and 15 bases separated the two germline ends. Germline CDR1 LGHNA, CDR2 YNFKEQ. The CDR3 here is CASSQVFGGPEETQYF. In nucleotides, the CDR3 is TGTGCCAGCAGCCAAGTGTTCGGGGGGCCGGAAGAGACCCAGTACTTC.

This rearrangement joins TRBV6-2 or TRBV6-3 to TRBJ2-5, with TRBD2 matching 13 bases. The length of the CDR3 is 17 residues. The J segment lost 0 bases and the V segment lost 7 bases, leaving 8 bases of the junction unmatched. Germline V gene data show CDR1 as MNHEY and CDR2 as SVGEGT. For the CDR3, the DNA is TGTGCCAGCACCCAGGAGGGGACTAGCGGGAACCAAGAGACCCAGTACTTC. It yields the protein CASTQEGTSGNQETQYF.

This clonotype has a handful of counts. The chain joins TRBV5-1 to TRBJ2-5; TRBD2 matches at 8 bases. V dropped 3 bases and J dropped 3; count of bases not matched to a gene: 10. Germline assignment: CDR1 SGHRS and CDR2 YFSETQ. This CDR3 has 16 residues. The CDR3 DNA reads TGCGCCAGCAGCTCCCAACCAGCGGGAGCGGAAGAGACCCAGTACTTC. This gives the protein CASSSQPAGAEETQYF.

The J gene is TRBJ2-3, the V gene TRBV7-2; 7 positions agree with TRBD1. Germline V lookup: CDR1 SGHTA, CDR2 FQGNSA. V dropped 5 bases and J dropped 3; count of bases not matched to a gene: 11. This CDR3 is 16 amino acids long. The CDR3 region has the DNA TGTGCCAGCAGCCCCCTCGCAGGGGGAGTTACAGATACGCAGTATTTT. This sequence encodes CASSPLAGGVTDTQYF.

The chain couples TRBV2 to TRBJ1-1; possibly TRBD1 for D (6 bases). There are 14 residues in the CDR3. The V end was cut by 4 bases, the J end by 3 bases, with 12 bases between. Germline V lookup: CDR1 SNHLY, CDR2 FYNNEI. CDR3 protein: CASSGLGADTEAFF. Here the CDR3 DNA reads TGTGCCAGCAGTGGCCTGGGGGCGGACACTGAAGCTTTCTTT.

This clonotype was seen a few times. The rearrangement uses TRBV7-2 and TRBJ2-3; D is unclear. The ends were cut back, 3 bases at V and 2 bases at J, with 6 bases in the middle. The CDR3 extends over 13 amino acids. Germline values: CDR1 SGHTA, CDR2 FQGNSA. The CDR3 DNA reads TGTGCCAGCAGCTTTCAGAACACAGATACGCAGTATTTT. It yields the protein CASSFQNTDTQYF.

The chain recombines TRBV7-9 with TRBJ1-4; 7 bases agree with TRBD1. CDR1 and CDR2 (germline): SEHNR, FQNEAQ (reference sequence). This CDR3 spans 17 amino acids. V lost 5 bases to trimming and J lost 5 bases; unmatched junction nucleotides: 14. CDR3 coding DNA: TGTGCCAGCAGCCATACGCGACAGGGACGGACCAATGAAAAACTGTTTTTT. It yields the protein CASSHTRQGRTNEKLFF.

This CDR3 reads CASSPFGRGLLLRKQETQYF. The CDR3, as DNA: TGTGCCAGCAGTCCATTTGGCAGGGGGCTTTTGTTGCGGAAGCAAGAGACCCAGTACTTC. The genes are TRBV7-9 and TRBJ2-5; TRBD1 agrees at 8 bases. CDR1 and CDR2 from the germline V gene are SEHNR and FQNEAQ (reference sequence). The V gene end was trimmed by 6 bases and the J gene end by 2 bases; junction bases not matched to a gene: 23. CDR3 length equals 20 residues. Complete variable domain (other parts from reference TRBV7-9 and TRBJ2-5): DTGVSQNPRHKITKRGQNVTFRCDPISEHNRLYWYRQTLGQGPEFLTYFQNEAQLEKSRLLSDRFSAERPKGSFSTLEIQRTEQGDSAMYLCASSPFGRGLLLRKQETQYFGPGTRLLVL.

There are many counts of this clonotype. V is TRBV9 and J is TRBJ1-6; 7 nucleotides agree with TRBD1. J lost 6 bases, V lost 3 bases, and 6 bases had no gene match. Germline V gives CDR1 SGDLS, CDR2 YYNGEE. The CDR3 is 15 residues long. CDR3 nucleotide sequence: TGTGCCAGCAGCGCAGGGGGGCACCTTAATTCACCCCTCCACTTT. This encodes CASSAGGHLNSPLHF.